This record covers a single T cell receptor beta chain. The target antigen is unknown. CDR1 is SEHNR, CDR2 FQNEAQ, per germline (reference sequence). The CDR3 is 15 amino acids. The germline V and J ends were trimmed by 1 base and 13 bases, with 21 bases remaining between them. The library had UMIs added by 3' ligation of an oligonucleotide to TCR cDNA. Adult healthy volunteers gave 2.5 ml peripheral blood for whole-blood RNA. Input was roughly 1 to 1000 ng of DNase-treated total RNA without cell sorting. The SP2 primer and nested alpha and beta constant region primers amplified ligated cDNA in four rounds. For blood and skin samples, reverse transcription used TCR alpha and beta constant primers. In TCRdb, the 5' RACE reads were re-called with MiXCR into one record per CDR3 protein. The sample records fewer than 40,000 distinct CDR3 sequences, approximately 15% being singletons. The data belong to a study of naive and memory T cell subsets. Study-wide findings and caveats: Potentially, T cell activation and differentiation skew this RNA-based measurement.

The sequence came from a female donor in good health. The V and J genes are TRBV7-9 and TRBJ2-3, with a weak D call TRBD1 (5 bases). DNA of the CDR3: TGTGCCAGCAGCTTAGAGGGCAAGGGGAAAGATAAGAAGTATTTT. As protein: CASSLEGKGKDKKYF.